This entry lists 10 T cell receptor beta chains sequenced from one sample in a study of T cell clonality in common variable immunodeficiency (dated by TCRdb to the mid-2010s). To prepare the library, the immunoSEQ multiplex PCR assay was applied. TCRdb limited this immuneACCESS table to in-frame rearrangements with V and J called. A share of clones is missing; checked studies link under half to unresolved V genes, and the rest is unexplained. The sample comprises approximately 75,000 clones, and every one was counted more than once. Approximately 0.8% of the sample is taken by the ten largest. What was sequenced was peripheral blood mononuclear cells. The receptors here all came from a person aged 18-69 years in good health.

This clone occurred many times. The read gets to within 3 residues of the CDR3 end, and the germline J gene fills in the rest. The rearrangement joins TRBV5-1 to TRBJ2-7, with 7 bases fitting TRBD1. Trimming cost V 6 bases and J 3 bases; bases outside gene matches: 15. Germline CDR1 is SGHRS and CDR2 is YFSETQ. This CDR3 has 16 residues. Incomplete CDR3 DNA: TGCGCCAGCAATCCCCACGGGACAGCGCAAGACTACGAG. This gives the protein CASNPHGTAQDYE. The full CDR3 is CASNPHGTAQDYEQYF.

This clone was seen ten or more times. The read comes to an end 3 residues before the CDR3 does, leaving the germline J gene to fill in the end. The chain has TRBV7-6 and TRBJ2-3; TRBD1 matches at 9 bases. V lost 2 bases to trimming and J lost 6 bases; unmatched junction nucleotides: 6. The CDR3 has 15 amino acids. Germline assignment: CDR1 SGHVS and CDR2 FNYEAQ. This CDR3 is CASSLRGQGIDTQYF. The DNA read from the CDR3 is TGTGCCAGCAGCTTAAGGGGACAGGGTATTGATACG.

This clone was observed many times. The read ends 3 residues before the CDR3 terminus; that terminus is restored from the germline J gene. The chain couples TRBV20-1 to TRBJ2-5; D perhaps matches TRBD1 (6 bases). The V gene lost 3 bases and the J gene lost 5 bases, with 10 bases spanning the gap. Germline lookup yields CDR1 DFQATT and CDR2 SNEGSKA (reference sequence). The CDR3 is 12 residues long. CDR3 amino acids: CSAREQGETQYF. CDR3 DNA (partial): TGCAGTGCTAGGGAGCAGGGGGAGACC.

There are many counts of this clone. The read gets to within 3 residues of the CDR3 end, and the germline J gene fills in the rest. V is TRBV12-3 or TRBV12-4 and J is TRBJ2-3; 10 bases match TRBD2. The CDR3 is 17 amino acids. V was pared by 7 bases and J by 4 bases, with 14 bases of the junction left unmatched. CDR3 DNA, as far as it was read: TGTGCCAGCACCCGAAAGATCCTAGCGGGAGTCTCAGATACG. Its protein product is CASTRKILAGVSDT. The whole CDR3 sequence reads CASTRKILAGVSDTQYF.

This clone was seen many times. The CDR3 DNA, read in part, is TGTGCCAGCAGAACTACAGGGGGCTATATCGACGGTACG. This encodes CASRTTGGYIDGT. The complete CDR3 protein is CASRTTGGYIDGTQYF. This rearrangement joins TRBV5-4 to TRBJ2-3; 9 nucleotides match TRBD1. The CDR3 extends 3 residues past the end of the read, so its final part is completed from the germline J gene. CDR1 and CDR2 (germline): SGHNT, YYREEE (reference sequence). With 5 bases clipped from V and 8 bases from J, the junction kept 15 bases outside the gene matches. This CDR3 region has 16 residues. The full variable domain, its missing parts supplied by reference TRBV5-4 and TRBJ2-3, is ETGVTQSPTHLIKTRGQQVTLRCSSQSGHNTVSWYQQALGQGPQFIFQYYREEENGRGNFPPRFSGLQFPNYSSELNVNALELDDSALYLCASRTTGGYIDGTQYFGPGTRLTVL.

This clone was counted many times. The read comes to an end 3 residues before the CDR3 does, leaving the germline J gene to fill in the end. This rearrangement joins TRBV19 to TRBJ2-7, with D possibly TRBD1 on 5 matching bases. The germline CDR1 and CDR2 sequences are LNHDA and SQIVND (reference sequence). V was trimmed by 1 base and J by 0 bases, leaving 7 bases between them. The CDR3 runs to 14 residues. The DNA read from the CDR3 is TGTGCCAGTAGTATAGCGGACACCTCCTACGAG. It codes for CASSIADTSYE. The full CDR3 reads CASSIADTSYEQYF. The whole variable domain, remainder taken from reference TRBV19 and TRBJ2-7, is DGGITQSPKYLFRKEGQNVTLSCEQNLNHDAMYWYRQDPGQGLRLIYYSQIVNDFQKGDIAEGYSVSREKKESFPLTVTSAQKNPTAFYLCASSIADTSYEQYFGPGTRLTVT.

This clone has a count of ten or more. The sequence runs out 3 residues before the end of the CDR3; the remainder is reconstructed from the germline J gene. The chain uses TRBV7-2 and TRBJ2-2; no reliable D call. The ends were cut back, 0 bases at V and 5 bases at J, with 7 bases in the middle. Germline lookup yields CDR1 SGHTA and CDR2 FQGNSA. The CDR3 is 14 residues long. CDR3 DNA (partial): TGTGCCAGCAGCTTAGCGCCAGCGACCGGGGAG. This translates into CASSLAPATGE. Given in full, the CDR3 is CASSLAPATGELFF.

This clone was observed many times. The read stops 3 residues short of the end of the CDR3; the missing end is completed from the germline J gene. The chain employs TRBV7-2 and TRBJ1-2; TRBD1 aligns across 9 bases. This CDR3 has 14 amino acids. Germline V CDR1 and CDR2: SGHTA, FQGNSA. Partial CDR3 DNA: TGTGCCAGCAGCTCCGGGACAGGGTATTTGAGC. Protein: CASSSGTGYLS. The full CDR3 is CASSSGTGYLSYTF.

This clone was counted ten times or more. Read coverage stops 3 residues before the CDR3 terminus; the germline J gene supplies the remainder. The V call is TRBV6-2 or TRBV6-3, the J call TRBJ2-7; 9 bases match TRBD1. Germline V lookup: CDR1 MNHEY, CDR2 SVGEGT. The CDR3 is 14 residues long. The V segment lost 5 bases and the J segment 5 bases; nucleotides outside the gene matches: 7. The CDR3 DNA, read in part, is TGTGCCAGCAGTACCGGACAGGGGATAGACGAG. As protein: CASSTGQGIDE. The full CDR3 reads CASSTGQGIDEQYF.

This clone was observed many times. The CDR3 is cut off 3 residues early in the read; its end comes from the germline J gene. This rearrangement joins TRBV30 to TRBJ1-3, with TRBD1 identical over 8 bases. This CDR3 has 14 residues. Germline values: CDR1 GTSNPN, CDR2 SVGIG (reference sequence). With 1 base clipped from V and 2 bases from J, the junction kept 1 base outside the gene matches. The part of the CDR3 DNA that was read is TGTGCCTGGAGTGGGACAGGGCCTGGAAACACC. Protein: CAWSGTGPGNT. The entire CDR3 protein is CAWSGTGPGNTIYF.